This T cell receptor beta chain was documented in a study of blood T cell repertoires in COVID-19. About the study: Sample material is recorded as cDNA or gDNA derived from T cells, B-cell-depleted T cells, or PBMCs.

Authors' data handling: Amplified reference gene primers provided the basis for estimating nucleated cell counts. Here immunoSEQ multiplex PCR was the method, and the copy in TCRdb shows in-frame clones only, minus some. V and J calls and clone size come straight from that table; D and trimming were deduced from the DNA. The table has 96,000 or so clones, more than 70% seen once; the top ten hold roughly 3%. V dropped 2 bases and J dropped 4 bases, with 5 bases sitting between them. CDR3 length equals 13 residues. Per germline, CDR1 LGHDT and CDR2 YNNKEL (reference sequence). The chain links TRBV3-1 (or the pseudogene TRBV3-2) to TRBJ2-2, with a weak D call TRBD1 (5 bases). The clonotype was recovered from an elderly woman with acute or convalescent COVID-19. The sequenced sample consisted of peripheral blood. The CDR3 nucleotides are TGTGCCAGCAGCCAAAGGGGCACCGGGGAGCTGTTTTTT. Translation: CASSQRGTGELFF.